This TCR beta chain was identified in a study of cytomegalovirus exposure and HLA in healthy donors. Study-wide findings and caveats: Prediction of most subjects' HLA-A and HLA-B alleles by TCR beta sequences was reportedly accurate. Analysis was carried out at a later point, and it linked a missense DCLRE1C variant to TCR beta V- and J-gene trimming. Reportedly, diagnosis of cytomegalovirus status by the classifier showed high specificity and sensitivity.

As to this clone: The target antigen is unknown.

PCR used 60 Vbeta primers and 13 Jbeta primers. Only in-frame clones appear in the TCRdb table, and some are missing; sequencing was by immunoSEQ multiplex PCR. Of some 180,000 clones in the sample, roughly 78% are singletons; the top ten hold about 1.9%. V lost 4 bases and J lost 8, with 10 bases in between. This CDR3 has 12 amino acids. The germline gives CDR1 SGHRS, CDR2 YFSETQ. Nominal health characterized the donors when sampled, though unrecorded immune exposures were likely. The receptor was derived from a woman aged 25 to 39 in good health and CMV-seronegative. The V gene is TRBV5-1, the J gene TRBJ2-1, with TRBD1 as a possible D gene (5 bases). The sample comprised PBMCs. The CDR3 region is CASSPPGYEQFF. Written as DNA, the CDR3 is TGCGCCAGCAGCCCCCCAGGGTATGAGCAGTTCTTC.